This is a list of T cell receptor beta chains from one sample in a study of T cell responses to AZD1222 COVID-19 vaccine. Method: immunoSEQ multiplex PCR; TCRdb's copy keeps in-frame clones and lacks some. The repertoire holds around 140,000 clones, with approximately 95% as singletons. This material consisted of peripheral blood, taken on day 0 of MenACWY control vaccination. These receptors all come from an adult in good health. CDR3s include the opening cysteine and the closing phenylalanine or tryptophan. D genes are given only for firm matches. The size field is filled for only some rows; it gives once, few, many or a size class.

J gene	D gene	clone size	V gene	CDR3 protein	CDR3 DNA
TRBJ2-7	NA	NA	TRBV2	CASRGPYEQYF	TGTGCCAGCAGGGGACCCTACGAGCAGTACTTC
TRBJ1-2	TRBD1	NA	TRBV5-1	CASSLAGQGDGYTF	TGCGCCAGCAGCTTGGCCGGACAGGGTGATGGCTACACCTTC
TRBJ2-2	TRBD1	NA	TRBV6-1	CASSEAFGARGYTGELFF	TGTGCCAGCAGTGAAGCTTTCGGGGCCAGGGGGTACACCGGGGAGCTGTTTTTT
TRBJ1-2	NA	NA	TRBV9	CASNPTGANYGYTF	TGTGCCAGCAACCCGACAGGCGCTAACTATGGCTACACCTTC
TRBJ1-2	NA	NA	TRBV5-5	CASSLSARGSVYGYTF	TGTGCCAGCAGCTTGTCTGCTCGAGGGAGCGTCTATGGCTACACCTTC
TRBJ2-5	TRBD1	NA	TRBV7-9	CASSPRTGGQETQYF	TGTGCCAGCAGCCCCCGGACAGGGGGGCAAGAGACCCAGTACTTC
TRBJ2-6	NA	few	TRBV7-9	CASSRMGAVYSGANVLTF	TGTGCCAGCAGCCGGATGGGGGCGGTGTACTCTGGGGCCAACGTCCTGACTTTC
TRBJ2-3	NA	NA	TRBV7-3	CASSLPELGTDTQYF	TGTGCCAGCAGCTTACCGGAACTGGGCACAGATACGCAGTATTTT
TRBJ1-1	TRBD1	NA	TRBV2	CASSVQGGTEAFF	TGTGCCAGCAGTGTGCAGGGGGGCACTGAAGCTTTCTTT
TRBJ1-1	NA	NA	TRBV7-2	CASSLEGRGNTEAFF	TGTGCCAGCAGCTTAGAAGGGAGAGGGAACACTGAAGCTTTCTTT
TRBJ1-6	NA	few	TRBV19	CASSGQGDNSPLHF	TGTGCCAGTAGTGGGCAGGGCGATAATTCACCCCTCCACTTT
TRBJ1-5	NA	NA	TRBV5-1	CASSLATGHNQPQHF	TGCGCCAGCAGCTTGGCTACAGGTCACAATCAGCCCCAGCATTTT
TRBJ2-3	TRBD2	NA	TRBV5-1	CASSLGGRSTDTQYF	TGCGCCAGCAGCTTGGGCGGGAGATCCACAGATACGCAGTATTTT
TRBJ1-6	NA	NA	TRBV4-1	CASSQGFNSPLHF	TGCGCCAGCAGCCAAGGATTTAATTCACCCCTCCACTTT
TRBJ2-5	NA	NA	TRBV5-4	CASSSGELQETQYF	TGTGCCAGCAGCTCGGGGGAATTACAAGAGACCCAGTACTTC
TRBJ2-3	NA	NA	TRBV5-6	CASSLGGLGTDTQYF	TGTGCCAGCAGCTTGGGGGGGCTTGGCACAGATACGCAGTATTTT
TRBJ1-5	NA	NA	TRBV30	CACSQSGTPQPQHF	TGTGCCTGTAGCCAGTCCGGGACACCCCAGCCCCAGCATTTT
TRBJ1-2	NA	NA	TRBV2	CASPGGASYGYTF	TGTGCCAGTCCGGGGGGCGCATCCTATGGCTACACCTTC
TRBJ1-2	NA	NA	TRBV6-1	CASSEAEDSLYGYTF	TGTGCCAGCAGTGAAGCGGAGGACAGCCTCTATGGCTACACCTTC
TRBJ1-2	NA	few	TRBV7-2	CASSLFGGNGYTF	TGTGCCAGCAGCTTATTTGGTGGAAATGGCTACACCTTC
TRBJ1-5	NA	NA	TRBV15	CATSRDPRDSNQPQHF	TGTGCCACCAGCAGAGATCCCAGGGATAGCAATCAGCCCCAGCATTTT
TRBJ2-5	NA	NA	TRBV5-1	CASSPGTTQETQYF	TGCGCCAGCAGCCCTGGGACAACACAAGAGACCCAGTACTTC
TRBJ1-1	NA	NA	TRBV10-3	CAARSGGEDTEAFF	TGTGCCGCTCGGTCCGGAGGGGAGGACACTGAAGCTTTCTTT
TRBJ2-5	TRBD1	NA	TRBV5-1	CASSAWRQGFQETQYF	TGCGCCAGCAGCGCTTGGAGACAGGGTTTTCAAGAGACCCAGTACTTC
TRBJ1-3	NA	NA	TRBV3-1/TRBV3-2	CASSQRASGNTIYF	TGTGCCAGCAGCCAAAGGGCTTCTGGAAACACCATATATTTT
TRBJ1-3	NA	NA	TRBV28	CASSLGVHSGNTIYF	TGTGCCAGCAGTTTGGGGGTCCACTCTGGAAACACCATATATTTT
TRBJ1-5	NA	NA	TRBV12-3/TRBV12-4	CASSLQGGQPQHF	TGTGCCAGCAGTCTACAGGGCGGTCAGCCCCAGCATTTT
TRBJ1-5	TRBD1	NA	TRBV23-1	CASRNRGPGNQPQHF	TGCGCCAGCAGAAACAGGGGGCCCGGCAATCAGCCCCAGCATTTT
TRBJ2-3	TRBD2	NA	TRBV27	CASSDEREGPPDTQYF	TGTGCCAGCAGTGACGAGCGGGAGGGCCCTCCAGATACGCAGTATTTT
TRBJ2-6	NA	NA	TRBV4-3	CASSQVHRSGANVLTF	TGCGCCAGCAGCCAAGTGCACAGGTCTGGGGCCAACGTCCTGACTTTC